Presented here are 21 T cell receptor beta chains from one specimen sequenced in a study of T cell responses to AZD1222 COVID-19 vaccine. TCRdb's table, derived via immunoSEQ multiplex PCR, lists solely in-frame clones and lacks some. The sample lists tens of thousands of clones, around 90% occurring once. Source: peripheral blood, taken on day 0 of AZD1222 vaccination. The receptors originated from an adult in good health.

The chain recombines TRBV3-1 (or the pseudogene TRBV3-2) with TRBJ1-1; D is unresolved. Trimming removed 0 bases from V and 1 base from J, with 6 bases in between. The germline gives CDR1 LGHDT, CDR2 YNNKEL (reference sequence). The CDR3 covers 14 residues. In DNA form, the CDR3 reads TGTGCCAGCAGCCAAGAGGCCAGGAACACTGAAGCTTTCTTT. It translates to CASSQEARNTEAFF.

The sample holds a few counts of this clone. The rearrangement links TRBV9 to TRBJ2-7, with a weak D call TRBD1 (6 bases). V lost 4 bases to trimming and J lost 6 bases, with 17 bases between them. From germline, CDR1 is SGDLS and CDR2 YYNGEE. The CDR3 is 14 residues long. The CDR3, as DNA: TGTGCCAGCAGCAGGGACACAGCTAAATTCGAGCAGTACTTC. Translating it yields CASSRDTAKFEQYF.

This clone was found a few times. This rearrangement joins TRBV11-3 to TRBJ2-1, with no clear D. V lost 5 bases, J lost 2 bases, and 16 bases lay in between. The CDR3 sequence is 16 residues long. The germline V gene encodes CDR1 SGHNT and CDR2 YENEEA. CDR3 sequence reads: CASSQNRGGTYNEQFF. Written as DNA, the CDR3 is TGTGCCAGCAGCCAGAATAGAGGCGGTACCTACAATGAGCAGTTCTTC.

This clone is a singleton in its sample. The J gene is TRBJ1-2, the V gene TRBV5-6; D call uncertain. The CDR3 is 14 amino acids. Germline CDR1 and CDR2: SGHDT and YYEEEE. The ends were cut back, 5 bases at V and 4 bases at J, with 15 bases in the middle. DNA for the CDR3: TGTGCCAGCAGGTCCATGTCCGCACGCTATGGCTACACCTTC. It yields the protein CASRSMSARYGYTF.

J is TRBJ2-7 and V is TRBV28; 7 bases are shared with TRBD1. The V gene's germline CDR1 is MDHEN and CDR2 SYDVKM. The CDR3 sequence is 15 residues long. The V segment lost 1 base and the J segment 3 bases; nucleotides outside the gene matches: 6. The CDR3, as DNA: TGTGCCAGCAGTTTATTCCAGGGACAGCTCTACGAGCAGTACTTC. Translating gives CASSLFQGQLYEQYF.

This clone turned up a few times. The chain couples TRBV27 to TRBJ1-2; TRBD1 is a possible D gene (5 bases). CDR1 and CDR2 from the germline V gene are MNHEY and SMNVEV (reference sequence). Between the trimmed V and J ends, which lost 0 bases and 7 bases, there was a span of 15 bases. The CDR3 spans 15 residues. The CDR3: CASSLSGLLGVGYTF. DNA for the CDR3: TGTGCCAGCAGTTTATCGGGGCTCCTGGGGGTTGGCTACACCTTC.

The chain links TRBV18 to TRBJ2-2; D call uncertain. This CDR3 contains 12 residues. V gave up 2 bases and J gave up 6 bases, with 4 bases separating them. Germline V gene data show CDR1 as KGHSH and CDR2 as LQKENI. CDR3 region: CASSPDPGELFF. The CDR3 nucleotides read TGTGCCAGCTCACCAGACCCCGGGGAGCTGTTTTTT.

In its sample, this clone was seen once. The CDR3 is CATSDSTSGYYNEQFF. In DNA form, the CDR3 reads TGTGCCACCAGTGATTCGACTAGCGGGTATTACAATGAGCAGTTCTTC. This rearrangement joins TRBV24-1 to TRBJ2-1; 10 positions agree with TRBD2. V was clipped by 2 bases and J by 4 bases; unmatched bases: 4. CDR1 is KGHDR, CDR2 SFDVKD, per germline. The length of the CDR3 is 16 residues.

This rearrangement joins TRBV5-4 to TRBJ2-7; the D gene could be TRBD1 or TRBD2 (5 bases each). CDR3 size: 14 residues. The germline V gene has CDR1 SGHNT and CDR2 YYREEE (reference sequence). With 3 bases removed from V and 1 base from J, the gap between germline ends came to 11 bases. This CDR3 is CASSSRDGSYEQYF. Written as DNA, the CDR3 is TGTGCCAGCAGCTCCCGGGACGGGTCCTACGAGCAGTACTTC.

The J gene is TRBJ1-4, the V gene TRBV3-1 (or the pseudogene TRBV3-2), with 9 nucleotides matching TRBD1. The CDR3 spans 18 residues. Germline loops: CDR1 LGHDT, CDR2 YNNKEL (reference sequence). The junction had 14 bases not matched to a gene; V was cut back by 2 bases and J by 7 bases. The chain's CDR3 is CASSQLALTGTGFEKLFF. Here the CDR3 DNA reads TGTGCCAGCAGCCAACTAGCTTTGACCGGGACAGGGTTTGAAAAACTGTTTTTT.

The V and J genes are TRBV7-8 and TRBJ2-7; unclear D gene. Trimming stripped 5 bases from V and 2 bases from J, with 13 bases between. Germline V gene data show CDR1 as SGHVS and CDR2 as FQNEAQ. The CDR3 has 14 residues. The CDR3 nucleotides read TGTGCCAGCAGCGCCGATCTTCTTCCCTACGAGCAGTACTTC. The encoded protein is CASSADLLPYEQYF.

CDR3 region: CASSLPTGHVAFF. CDR3 coding DNA: TGTGCCAGCAGCCTACCCACTGGACATGTGGCTTTCTTT. V and J are TRBV28 and TRBJ1-1; the D gene is possibly TRBD1 (5 bases). V lost 6 bases and J 11 bases, leaving 19 bases between the germline ends. Germline assignment: CDR1 MDHEN and CDR2 SYDVKM. The CDR3 is made up of 13 amino acids.

The chain links TRBV30 to TRBJ1-5; a possible D gene is TRBD1 (6 bases). Germline assignment: CDR1 GTSNPN and CDR2 SVGIG (reference sequence). CDR3 length: 13 residues. The V end lost 6 bases, the J end lost 7 bases, and 16 bases lay between the germline ends. The CDR3 region has the DNA TGTGCCTGCAGCCAGGGGTCGAGGCAGCCCCAGCATTTT. Protein: CACSQGSRQPQHF.

The genes are TRBV12-3 or TRBV12-4 and TRBJ2-7, with TRBD1 matching over 7 bases. V was pared by 5 bases and J by 2 bases, with 3 bases of the junction left unmatched. CDR3 length: 13 residues. Here the CDR3 reads CASSPQGAYEQYF. For the CDR3, the DNA is TGTGCCAGCAGTCCCCAGGGGGCCTACGAGCAGTACTTC.

This chain connects TRBV19 to TRBJ1-1; no clear D. This CDR3 is 14 amino acids long. The germline V and J ends were trimmed by 9 bases and 6 bases, with 20 bases remaining between them. Germline CDR1 is LNHDA and CDR2 is SQIVND (reference sequence). The CDR3 is CASRQQRAPSEAFF. CDR3 nucleotides: TGTGCCAGCCGACAACAACGGGCCCCTTCTGAAGCTTTCTTT.

The chain joins TRBV5-4 to TRBJ1-5; D call uncertain. Trimming took off 0 bases at V and 4 bases at J, with 2 bases between the two ends. CDR3 size: 12 residues. Germline loops: CDR1 SGHNT, CDR2 YYREEE (reference sequence). This CDR3 is CASSLDNQPQHF. The CDR3 DNA reads TGTGCCAGCAGCTTGGATAATCAGCCCCAGCATTTT.

This clone showed up just a few times. This sequence joins TRBV19 and TRBJ1-2, with a possible D match to TRBD1 (5 bases). The CDR3 runs 13 residues. Germline V gene data show CDR1 as LNHDA and CDR2 as SQIVND (reference sequence). The V and J ends lost 7 bases and 7 bases respectively, with 16 bases between them. The CDR3 DNA reads as TGTGCCAGTATCGGCGGGGGATTTAGTGGCTACACCTTC. This sequence encodes CASIGGGFSGYTF.

The chain carries TRBV7-9 and TRBJ2-7; D not certain. Germline CDR1 and CDR2: SEHNR and FQNEAQ (reference sequence). The CDR3 loop spans 13 amino acids. V lost 2 bases and J 5 bases, leaving 10 bases between the germline ends. CDR3 region: CASSLPSVNEQYF. Here the CDR3 DNA reads TGTGCCAGCAGCTTACCCTCAGTGAACGAGCAGTACTTC.

The chain combines TRBV7-2 with TRBJ1-6; 7 bases are a match to TRBD1. This CDR3 is 14 amino acids long. The germline CDR1 and CDR2 sequences are SGHTA and FQGNSA. J gave up 9 bases and V 3 bases, and 5 bases lay outside the gene matches. The CDR3 is CASSLTGYGSPLHF. The CDR3 DNA sequence: TGTGCCAGCAGCTTGACAGGGTACGGTTCACCCCTCCACTTT.

In its sample, this clone was seen a few times. The V gene is TRBV27, the J gene TRBJ1-4; no reliable D call. This CDR3 is 15 amino acids long. The germline CDR1 and CDR2 sequences are MNHEY and SMNVEV (reference sequence). V was trimmed by 5 bases and J by 0 bases, leaving 10 bases between them. The CDR3 loop reads CASSTFGATNEKLFF. The CDR3 nucleotides are TGTGCCAGCAGTACATTCGGAGCAACTAATGAAAAACTGTTTTTT.

This clone appeared once. The chain carries TRBV4-1 and TRBJ2-7, with D perhaps matching TRBD2 (7 bases). The CDR3 has 15 amino acids. The V gene's germline CDR1 is MGHRA and CDR2 YSYEKL. The V gene lost 1 base and the J gene lost 5 bases, with 15 bases spanning the gap. The CDR3 DNA is TGCGCCAGCAGCCAAGTCGGGGGGCAGGGGAACGAGCAGTACTTC. As protein: CASSQVGGQGNEQYF.